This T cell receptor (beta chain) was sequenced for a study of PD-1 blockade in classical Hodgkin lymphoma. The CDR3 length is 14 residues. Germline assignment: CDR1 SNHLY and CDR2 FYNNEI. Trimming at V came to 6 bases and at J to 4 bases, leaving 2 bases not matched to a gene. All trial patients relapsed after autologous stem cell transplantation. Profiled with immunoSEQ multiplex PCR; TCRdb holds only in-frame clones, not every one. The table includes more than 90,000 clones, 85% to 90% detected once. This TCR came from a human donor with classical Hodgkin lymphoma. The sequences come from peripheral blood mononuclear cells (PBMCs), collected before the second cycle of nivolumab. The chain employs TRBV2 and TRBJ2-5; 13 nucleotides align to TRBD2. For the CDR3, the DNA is TGTGCCAGCAGGACTAGCGGGGGGAGAGAGACCCAGTACTTC. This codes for CASRTSGGRETQYF.